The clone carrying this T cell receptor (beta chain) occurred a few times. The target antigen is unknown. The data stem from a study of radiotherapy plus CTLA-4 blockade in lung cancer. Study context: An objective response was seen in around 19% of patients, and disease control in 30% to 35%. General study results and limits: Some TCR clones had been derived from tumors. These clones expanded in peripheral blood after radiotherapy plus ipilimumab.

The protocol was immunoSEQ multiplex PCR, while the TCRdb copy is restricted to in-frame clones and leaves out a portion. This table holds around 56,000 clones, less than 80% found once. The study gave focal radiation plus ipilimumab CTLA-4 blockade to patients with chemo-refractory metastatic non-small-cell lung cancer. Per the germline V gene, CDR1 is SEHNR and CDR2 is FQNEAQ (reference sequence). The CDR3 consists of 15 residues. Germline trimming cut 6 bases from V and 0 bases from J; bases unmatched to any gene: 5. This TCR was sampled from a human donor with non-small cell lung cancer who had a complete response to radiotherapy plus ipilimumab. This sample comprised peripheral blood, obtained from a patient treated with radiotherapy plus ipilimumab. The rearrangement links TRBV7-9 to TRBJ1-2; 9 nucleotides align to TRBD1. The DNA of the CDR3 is TGTGCCAGCAGGCACGACAGGGGGACTAACTATGGCTACACCTTC. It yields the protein CASRHDRGTNYGYTF.